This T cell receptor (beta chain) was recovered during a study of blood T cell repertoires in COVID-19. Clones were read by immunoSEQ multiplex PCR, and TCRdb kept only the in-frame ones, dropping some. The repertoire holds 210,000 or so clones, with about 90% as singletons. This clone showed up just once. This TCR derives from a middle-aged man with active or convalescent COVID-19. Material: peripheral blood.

CDR3 in DNA: TGCGCCAGCAATCTAGCGGGGGGAGGAACAGATACGCAGTATTTT. Encoded protein: CASNLAGGGTDTQYF. The chain uses TRBV5-1 and TRBJ2-3; 11 nucleotides align to TRBD2. Germline lookup yields CDR1 SGHRS and CDR2 YFSETQ. Germline trimming cut 6 bases from V and 3 bases from J; bases unmatched to any gene: 6. CDR3 size: 15 residues.